This T cell receptor (beta chain) was sequenced for a study of response to subunit inactivated influenza vaccine. The study's findings and limits: Authors suggested each seasonal flu vaccination may recruit only limited numbers of new T cells.

Concerning this clonotype: Its antigen is still unknown.

TCRdb ran MiXCR on the RT-PCR reads and lists one entry per CDR3 protein. The sample shows more than 400,000 distinct CDR3 sequences, around 9.9% of them seen only once. Looked up from germline, CDR1 is DFQATT and CDR2 is SNEGSKA (reference sequence). CDR3 length: 11 residues. The V end lost 2 bases, the J end lost 11 bases, and 12 bases lay between the germline ends. The chain recombines TRBV20-1 with TRBJ1-1, with D perhaps matching TRBD1 (5 bases). Specimen: PBMCs from blood, collected about 6 weeks after vaccination. The sequence derives from a man between 50 and 59 years old who received an inactivated influenza vaccine. CDR3 in DNA: TGCAGTGCTAGATCGGGACCTAAGGCTTTCTTT. Encoded protein: CSARSGPKAFF.